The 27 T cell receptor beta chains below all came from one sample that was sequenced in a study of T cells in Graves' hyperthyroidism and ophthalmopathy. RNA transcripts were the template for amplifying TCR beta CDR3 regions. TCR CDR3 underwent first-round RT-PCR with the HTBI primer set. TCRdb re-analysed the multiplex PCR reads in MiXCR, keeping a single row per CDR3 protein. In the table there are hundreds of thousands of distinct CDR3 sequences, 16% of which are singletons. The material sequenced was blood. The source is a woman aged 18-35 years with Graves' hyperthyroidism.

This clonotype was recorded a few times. The CDR3 reads CATRGYQETQYF. The CDR3 DNA sequence: TGTGCCACCCGGGGCTACCAAGAGACCCAGTACTTC. V and J are TRBV6-1 and TRBJ2-5; D is perhaps TRBD1 or TRBD2 (5 bases each). CDR3 size: 12 residues. From germline, CDR1 is MNHNS and CDR2 SASEGT. Trimming removed 10 bases at V and 0 bases at J, with 9 bases between.

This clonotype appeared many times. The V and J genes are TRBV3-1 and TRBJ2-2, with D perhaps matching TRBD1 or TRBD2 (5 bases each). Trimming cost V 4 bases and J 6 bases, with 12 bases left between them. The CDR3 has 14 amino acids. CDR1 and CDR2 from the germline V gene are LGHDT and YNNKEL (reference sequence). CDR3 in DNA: TGTGCCAGCAGCCCGTTTGTGGGGGCCGGGGAGCTGTTTTTT. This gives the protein CASSPFVGAGELFF.

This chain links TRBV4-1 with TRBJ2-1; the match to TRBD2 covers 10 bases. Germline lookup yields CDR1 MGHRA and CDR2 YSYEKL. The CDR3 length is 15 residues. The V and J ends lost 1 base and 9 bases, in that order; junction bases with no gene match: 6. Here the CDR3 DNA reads TGCGCCAGCAGCCAAGCTAGCGGGAGCTCTAGTGAGCAGTTCTTC. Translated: CASSQASGSSSEQFF.

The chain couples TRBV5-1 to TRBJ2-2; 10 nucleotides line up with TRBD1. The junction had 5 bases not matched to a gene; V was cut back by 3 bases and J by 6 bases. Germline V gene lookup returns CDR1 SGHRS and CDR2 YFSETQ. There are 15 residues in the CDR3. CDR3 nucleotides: TGCGCCAGCAGCTCGTCCGGGACAGGGGCCGGGGAGCTGTTTTTT. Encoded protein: CASSSSGTGAGELFF.

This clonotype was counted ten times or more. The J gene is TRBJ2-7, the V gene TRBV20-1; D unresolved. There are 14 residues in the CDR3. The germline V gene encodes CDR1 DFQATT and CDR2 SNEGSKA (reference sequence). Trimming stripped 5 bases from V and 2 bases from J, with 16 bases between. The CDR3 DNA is TGCAGTGCTGACTTTCGGCGGTTCGCCTACGAGCAGTACTTC. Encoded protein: CSADFRRFAYEQYF.

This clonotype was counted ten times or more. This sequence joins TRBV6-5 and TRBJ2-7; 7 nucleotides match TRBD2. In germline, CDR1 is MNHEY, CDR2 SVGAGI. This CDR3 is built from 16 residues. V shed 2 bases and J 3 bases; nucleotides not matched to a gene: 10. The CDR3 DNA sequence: TGTGCCAGCAGTTACCGGATGTTTGGCGGGAGCTACGAGCAGTACTTC. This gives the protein CASSYRMFGGSYEQYF.

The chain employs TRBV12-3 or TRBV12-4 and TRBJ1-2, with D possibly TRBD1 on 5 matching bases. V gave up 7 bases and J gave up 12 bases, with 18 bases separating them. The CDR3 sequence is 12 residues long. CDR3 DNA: TGTGCCAGCACTTTTGGGGCTTTCGGCCACACCTTC. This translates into CASTFGAFGHTF.

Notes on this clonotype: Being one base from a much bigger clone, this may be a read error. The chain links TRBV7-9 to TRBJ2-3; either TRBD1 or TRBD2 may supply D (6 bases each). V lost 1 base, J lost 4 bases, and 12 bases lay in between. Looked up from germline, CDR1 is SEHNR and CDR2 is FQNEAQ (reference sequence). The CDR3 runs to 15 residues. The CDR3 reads CASSLDRDFADTQYF. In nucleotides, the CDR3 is TGTGCCAGCAGCTTAGACAGGGACTTCGCAGATACGCAGTATTTT.

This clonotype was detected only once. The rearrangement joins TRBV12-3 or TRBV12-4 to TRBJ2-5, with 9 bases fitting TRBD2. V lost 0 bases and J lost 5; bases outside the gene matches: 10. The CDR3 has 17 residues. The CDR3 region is CASSLAGLAGHGETQYF. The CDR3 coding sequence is TGTGCCAGCAGTTTAGCCGGGCTAGCGGGGCATGGGGAGACCCAGTACTTC.

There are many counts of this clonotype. In DNA, the CDR3 is TGTGCCAGCAGCGGAAGGGCCGGAATGAACACTGAAGCTTTCTTT. Translated: CASSGRAGMNTEAFF. The rearrangement links TRBV12-3 or TRBV12-4 to TRBJ1-1; D is uncertain. This CDR3 region has 15 residues. V lost 6 bases and J lost 0, with 14 bases in between.

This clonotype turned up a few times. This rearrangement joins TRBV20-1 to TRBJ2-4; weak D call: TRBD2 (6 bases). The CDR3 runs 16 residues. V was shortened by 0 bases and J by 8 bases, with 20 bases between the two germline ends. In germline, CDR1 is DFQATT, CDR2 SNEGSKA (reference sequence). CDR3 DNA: TGCAGTGCTAGAGATAAAATGGGGGGATGGTTAGACATTCAGTACTTC. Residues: CSARDKMGGWLDIQYF.

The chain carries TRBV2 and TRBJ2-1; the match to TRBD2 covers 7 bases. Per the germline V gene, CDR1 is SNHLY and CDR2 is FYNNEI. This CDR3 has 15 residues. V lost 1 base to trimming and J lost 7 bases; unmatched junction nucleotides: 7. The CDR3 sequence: CASSEVVGGMNEQFF. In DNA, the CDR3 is TGTGCCAGCAGTGAAGTTGTCGGGGGGATGAATGAGCAGTTCTTC. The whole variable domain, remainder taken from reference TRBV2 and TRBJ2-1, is EPEVTQTPSHQVTQMGQEVILRCVPISNHLYFYWYRQILGQKVEFLVSFYNNEISEKSEIFDDQFSVERPDGSNFTLKIRSTKLEDSAMYFCASSEVVGGMNEQFFGPGTRLTVL.

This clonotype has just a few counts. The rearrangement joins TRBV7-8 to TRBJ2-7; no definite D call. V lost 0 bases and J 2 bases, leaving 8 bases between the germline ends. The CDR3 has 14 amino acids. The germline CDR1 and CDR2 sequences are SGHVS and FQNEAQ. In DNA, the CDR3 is TGTGCCAGCAGCTTAGCCATGTTACCCTACGAGCAGTACTTC. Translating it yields CASSLAMLPYEQYF.

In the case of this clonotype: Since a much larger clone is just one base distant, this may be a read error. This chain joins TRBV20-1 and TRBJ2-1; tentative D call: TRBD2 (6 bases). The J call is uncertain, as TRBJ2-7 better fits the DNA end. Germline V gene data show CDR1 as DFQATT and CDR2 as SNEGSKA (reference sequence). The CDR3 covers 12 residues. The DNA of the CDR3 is TGCAGTGCTCGACTAGTTCTCAATGAGCAGTACTTC. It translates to CSARLVLNEQYF.

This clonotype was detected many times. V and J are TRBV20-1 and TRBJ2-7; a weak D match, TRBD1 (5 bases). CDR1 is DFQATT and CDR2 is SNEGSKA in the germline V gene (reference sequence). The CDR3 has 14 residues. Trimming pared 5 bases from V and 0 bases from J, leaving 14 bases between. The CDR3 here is CSARNRSYSYEQYF. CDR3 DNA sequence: TGCAGTGCTCGGAACAGGTCCTACTCCTACGAGCAGTACTTC.

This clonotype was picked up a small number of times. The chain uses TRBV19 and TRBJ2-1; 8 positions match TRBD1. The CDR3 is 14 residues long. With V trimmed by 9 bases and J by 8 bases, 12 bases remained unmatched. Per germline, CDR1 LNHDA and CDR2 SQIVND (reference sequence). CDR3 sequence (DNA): TGTGCCAGCCGCCTCGGACAGGGCACCGATGAGCAGTTCTTC. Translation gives CASRLGQGTDEQFF.

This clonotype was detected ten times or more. The CDR3 sequence: CASSVGGLARETQYF. The CDR3 DNA reads as TGTGCCAGCAGCGTAGGAGGGCTAGCGCGGGAGACCCAGTACTTC. The chain carries TRBV9 and TRBJ2-5; D possibly corresponds to TRBD2 (6 bases). The ends were cut back, 0 bases at V and 5 bases at J, with 14 bases in the middle. This CDR3 spans 15 amino acids. Germline values: CDR1 SGDLS, CDR2 YYNGEE. Full variable domain (remainder filled in from reference TRBV9 and TRBJ2-5): DSGVTQTPKHLITATGQRVTLRCSPRSGDLSVYWYQQSLDQGLQFLIQYYNGEERAKGNILERFSAQQFPDLHSELNLSSLELGDSALYFCASSVGGLARETQYFGPGTRLLVL.

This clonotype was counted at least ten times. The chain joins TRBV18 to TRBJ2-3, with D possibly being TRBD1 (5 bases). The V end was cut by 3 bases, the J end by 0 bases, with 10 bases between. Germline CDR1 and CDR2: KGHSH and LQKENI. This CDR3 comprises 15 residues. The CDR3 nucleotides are TGTGCCAGCTCACCCGACAGAACTAGCACAGATACGCAGTATTTT. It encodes CASSPDRTSTDTQYF.

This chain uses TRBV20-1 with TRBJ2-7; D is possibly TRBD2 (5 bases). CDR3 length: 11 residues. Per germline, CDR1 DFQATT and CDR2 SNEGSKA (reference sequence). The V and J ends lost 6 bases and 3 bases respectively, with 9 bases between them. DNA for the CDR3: TGCAGTGCACTGGCGGGCTACGAGCAGTACTTC. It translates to CSALAGYEQYF.

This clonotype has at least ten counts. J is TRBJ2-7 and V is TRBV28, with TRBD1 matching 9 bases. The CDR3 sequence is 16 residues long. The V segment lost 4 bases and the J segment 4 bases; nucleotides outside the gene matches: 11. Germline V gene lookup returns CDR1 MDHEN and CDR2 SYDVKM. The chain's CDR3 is CASSSPGTGTFYEQYF. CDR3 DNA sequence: TGTGCCAGCAGTTCCCCAGGGACAGGGACCTTTTACGAGCAGTACTTC.

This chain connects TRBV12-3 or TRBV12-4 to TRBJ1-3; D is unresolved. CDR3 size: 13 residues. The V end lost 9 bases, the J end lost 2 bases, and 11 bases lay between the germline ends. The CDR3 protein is CASCVSAGNTIYF. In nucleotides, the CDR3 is TGTGCCAGTTGCGTATCAGCTGGAAACACCATATATTTT.

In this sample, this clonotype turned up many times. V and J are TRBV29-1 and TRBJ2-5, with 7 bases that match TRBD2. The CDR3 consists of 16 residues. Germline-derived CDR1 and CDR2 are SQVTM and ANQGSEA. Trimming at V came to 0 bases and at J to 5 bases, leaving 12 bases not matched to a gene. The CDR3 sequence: CSVEDLGGGRAETQYF. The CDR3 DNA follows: TGCAGCGTTGAAGATCTGGGGGGAGGGCGGGCGGAGACCCAGTACTTC.

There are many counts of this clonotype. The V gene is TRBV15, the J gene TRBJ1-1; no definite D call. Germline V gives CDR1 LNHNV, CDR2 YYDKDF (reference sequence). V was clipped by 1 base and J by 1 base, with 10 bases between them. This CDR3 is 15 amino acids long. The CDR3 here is CATSRGTARNTEAFF. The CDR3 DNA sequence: TGTGCCACCAGCAGAGGGACCGCTAGGAACACTGAAGCTTTCTTT.

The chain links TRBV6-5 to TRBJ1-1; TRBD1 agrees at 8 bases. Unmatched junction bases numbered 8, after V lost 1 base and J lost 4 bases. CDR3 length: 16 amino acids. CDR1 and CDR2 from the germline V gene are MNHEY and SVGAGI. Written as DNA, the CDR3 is TGTGCCAGCAGTTACTTCCTTACAGGGGGGACCACTGAAGCTTTCTTT. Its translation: CASSYFLTGGTTEAFF.

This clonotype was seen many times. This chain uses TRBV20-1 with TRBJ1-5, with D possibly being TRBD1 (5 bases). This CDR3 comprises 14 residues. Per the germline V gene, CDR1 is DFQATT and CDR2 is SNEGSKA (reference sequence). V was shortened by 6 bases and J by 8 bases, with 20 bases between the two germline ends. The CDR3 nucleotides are TGCAGTGCAAAACCGGGACCTCAGGTGGAGCCCCAGCATTTT. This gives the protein CSAKPGPQVEPQHF.

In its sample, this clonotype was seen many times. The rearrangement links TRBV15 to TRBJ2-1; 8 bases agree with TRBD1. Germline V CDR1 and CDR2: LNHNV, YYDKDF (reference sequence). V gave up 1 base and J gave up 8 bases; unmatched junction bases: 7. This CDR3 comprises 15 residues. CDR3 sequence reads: CATSRGGQGAHEQFF. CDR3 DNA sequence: TGTGCCACCAGCAGAGGCGGGCAGGGGGCGCATGAGCAGTTCTTC.

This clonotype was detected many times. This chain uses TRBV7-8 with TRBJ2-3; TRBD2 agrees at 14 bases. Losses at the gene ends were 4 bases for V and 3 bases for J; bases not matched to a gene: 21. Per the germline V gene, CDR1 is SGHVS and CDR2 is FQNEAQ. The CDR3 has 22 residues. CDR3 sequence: CASSSGYTGMTSGRVGTDTQYF. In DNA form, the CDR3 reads TGTGCCAGCAGCTCCGGATATACAGGGATGACTAGCGGGAGGGTAGGAACAGATACGCAGTATTTT.